The rows below give T cell receptor beta chains drawn from one sample of a study of OX40 agonist ivuxolimab in advanced cancers. Clones were sequenced by immunoSEQ multiplex PCR, and TCRdb holds only the in-frame ones, with some missing. The sample gives 25,000 to 30,000 clones, roughly 80% of which show up once; around 27% is in the top ten. The starting material was CD4+ or CD8+ T cells sorted from blood, obtained in a trial of the OX40 agonist ivuxolimab. The origin of the receptors is an adult with an advanced solid tumor such as melanoma, head and neck, liver or kidney cancer. CDR3s include the opening cysteine and the closing phenylalanine or tryptophan. A D gene is named only where the DNA matches it firmly. The listing skips clone size in some rows; elsewhere it reads once, few, many or a size class.

clone size: medium-sized; D gene: -; J gene: TRBJ2-7; V gene: TRBV11-3; CDR3 DNA: TGTGCCAGCAGCTCCCTGGGGTCTATGGAGCAGTACTTC; CDR3 protein: CASSSLGSMEQYF
clone size: -; D gene: TRBD1; J gene: TRBJ2-7; V gene: TRBV11-2; CDR3 DNA: TGTGCCAGCAGCTTAGGGACAGGGGGCGAGCAGTACTTC; CDR3 protein: CASSLGTGGEQYF
clone size: -; D gene: TRBD1; J gene: TRBJ1-5; V gene: TRBV18; CDR3 DNA: TGTGCCAGCTCACCACCTGGGGGACAGCCCAATCAGCCCCAGCATTTT; CDR3 protein: CASSPPGGQPNQPQHF
clone size: -; D gene: -; J gene: TRBJ2-7; V gene: TRBV5-1; CDR3 DNA: TGCGCCAGCAGCGTTGGGACCTCCTACGAGCAGTACTTC; CDR3 protein: CASSVGTSYEQYF
clone size: -; D gene: TRBD2; J gene: TRBJ2-5; V gene: TRBV28; CDR3 DNA: TGTGCCAGCAGTCCTATTTTAATAGCGGGGGGTCTCCAAGAGACCCAGTACTTC; CDR3 protein: CASSPILIAGGLQETQYF
clone size: -; D gene: -; J gene: TRBJ2-2; V gene: TRBV27; CDR3 DNA: TGTGCCAGCAGTTTATTCGGGGCCGGGGAGCTGTTTTTT; CDR3 protein: CASSLFGAGELFF
clone size: -; D gene: TRBD2; J gene: TRBJ2-1; V gene: TRBV4-3; CDR3 DNA: TGCGCCAGCAGCCATTCAACGGGACTAGCGGGAGAACTGTTCTTC; CDR3 protein: CASSHSTGLAGELFF
clone size: -; D gene: -; J gene: TRBJ1-6; V gene: TRBV6-5; CDR3 DNA: TGTGCCAGCAGAGCTCTGGGGGAAAATTCACCCCTCCACTTT; CDR3 protein: CASRALGENSPLHF
clone size: -; D gene: -; J gene: TRBJ2-2; V gene: TRBV7-9; CDR3 DNA: TGTGCCAGCAGCCGATTGGACGGGAACACCGGGGAGCTGTTTTTT; CDR3 protein: CASSRLDGNTGELFF
clone size: -; D gene: -; J gene: TRBJ2-6; V gene: TRBV7-6; CDR3 DNA: TGTGCCAGCAGCTCGGGCTCTGGGGCCAACGTCCTGACTTTC; CDR3 protein: CASSSGSGANVLTF
clone size: -; D gene: -; J gene: TRBJ1-2; V gene: TRBV6-6; CDR3 DNA: TGTGCCAGCAGTTACTCGAGCGAGGGGGGGAACCATGGCTACACCTTC; CDR3 protein: CASSYSSEGGNHGYTF
clone size: -; D gene: TRBD2; J gene: TRBJ2-5; V gene: TRBV11-3; CDR3 DNA: TGTGCCAGCAGCTCCCCGGGTGTGCTAGCGGGCCCGGCAGAGACCCAGTACTTC; CDR3 protein: CASSSPGVLAGPAETQYF
clone size: -; D gene: TRBD2; J gene: TRBJ2-3; V gene: TRBV2; CDR3 DNA: TGTGCCAGCGGCGCTAGCGGGACCGCAGATACGCAGTATTTT; CDR3 protein: CASGASGTADTQYF
clone size: -; D gene: TRBD1; J gene: TRBJ2-1; V gene: TRBV27; CDR3 DNA: TGTGCCAGCAGTCCGAAGCCGGGACAGGGGGCCGACAATGAGCAGTTCTTC; CDR3 protein: CASSPKPGQGADNEQFF
clone size: few; D gene: TRBD1; J gene: TRBJ1-5; V gene: TRBV11-2; CDR3 DNA: TGTGCCAGCAGCGCGGACAGGGGCCGCAATCAGCCCCAGCATTTT; CDR3 protein: CASSADRGRNQPQHF
clone size: -; D gene: TRBD2; J gene: TRBJ2-3; V gene: TRBV2; CDR3 DNA: TGTGCCAGCAGGGCTAGCGGGAGGGGATTCACAGATACGCAGTATTTT; CDR3 protein: CASRASGRGFTDTQYF
clone size: -; D gene: -; J gene: TRBJ2-7; V gene: TRBV30; CDR3 DNA: TGTGCCTGGAGTGTACCGAGAGAATCCTACGAGCAGTACTTC; CDR3 protein: CAWSVPRESYEQYF
clone size: -; D gene: -; J gene: TRBJ1-5; V gene: TRBV29-1; CDR3 DNA: TGCAGCGTAGTAACAGAGGGGTATAGCAATCAGCCCCAGCATTTT; CDR3 protein: CSVVTEGYSNQPQHF
clone size: -; D gene: TRBD2; J gene: TRBJ2-1; V gene: TRBV7-9; CDR3 DNA: TGTGCCAGCAGCTTAGGGGCGGGGGACTCCTACAATGAGCAGTTCTTC; CDR3 protein: CASSLGAGDSYNEQFF
clone size: few; D gene: -; J gene: TRBJ1-1; V gene: TRBV7-9; CDR3 DNA: TGTGCCACCCGGGACGGCAACACTGAAGCTTTCTTT; CDR3 protein: CATRDGNTEAFF